This T cell receptor (beta chain) was recovered during a study of vaccination and CD4 T cells after COVID-19. Study at large: Median draw time for post-COVID samples was roughly 100 days post-diagnosis (range 35 to 161). Ranging from 14 to 241, the interval between dose two and post-vaccine sampling had a median of about ten weeks. Researchers treated cells with overlapping spike peptides taken from SARS-CoV-2, HCoV-NL63, HCoV-OC43 and HCoV-229E. Findings and caveats of the study: Analysis covered relatively few convalescent patients and lacked any early post-infection timepoints.

On this clonotype itself: What it binds is not known.

The time point is: late sampling 161 to 241 days after vaccination in three convalescent patients. Specified treatment: roughly 10-day PBMC culture with coronavirus spike peptide pools or control peptides (ViraFEST assay). The germline gives CDR1 MNHEY, CDR2 SVGEGT. CDR3 length: 15 amino acids. V lost 5 bases, J lost 5 bases, and 10 bases stayed unmatched. The Oncomine TCR Beta short-read assay was applied to DNA of cultured CD4+ T cells. One entry per CDR3 protein results from TCRdb running MiXCR on the PCR reads. The table lists over 20,000 distinct CDR3 sequences, around 37% of them singletons. This TCR was recovered from a human donor who had recovered from COVID-19. This chain links TRBV6-2 or TRBV6-3 with TRBJ2-5, with TRBD2 matching over 8 bases. Here the sequenced sample was CD4+ T cells from blood, cultured in vitro, taken about 7 months after SARS-CoV-2 vaccination. CDR3 residues: CASSPGRLAWETQYF. The CDR3 DNA sequence: TGTGCCAGCAGTCCCGGCCGACTAGCGTGGGAGACCCAGTACTTC.